This T cell receptor (beta chain) is from a study of T cell responses to AZD1222 COVID-19 vaccine. The method was immunoSEQ multiplex PCR; TCRdb's version includes in-frame clones alone and lacks a portion of them. The data show some 120,000 clones, roughly 86% seen once. The germline CDR1 and CDR2 sequences are MNHEY and SVGAGI. With 2 bases removed from V and 4 bases from J, the gap between germline ends came to 14 bases. The CDR3 totals 15 residues. This material consisted of peripheral blood, taken on day 0 of AZD1222 vaccination. The sequence derives from an adult in good health. The rearrangement joins TRBV6-5 to TRBJ1-2, with D tentatively TRBD1 (5 bases). This CDR3 reads CASSYGGSRGYGYTF. The CDR3 coding sequence is TGTGCCAGCAGTTACGGGGGGTCTAGAGGCTATGGCTACACCTTC.